The present T cell receptor beta chain was sequenced within a study of a mutant IDH1 vaccine in newly diagnosed glioma (dated by TCRdb to about 2021). Looking at the study overall: Patients received eight vaccinations in weeks 1, 3, 5, 7, 11, 15, 19 and 23, corresponding to visits V03 through V10. In the chemotherapy-containing groups, vaccination started alongside temozolomide cycles, whereas in patients who had radiotherapy alone it started 4-6 weeks after radiotherapy. The approximately 32 treated patients were approximately 62% male and about 40% female, with a mean age of around 40 years. Prior to enrollment, patients had been given standard therapy consisting of radiotherapy alone, temozolomide alone, or radiochemotherapy with temozolomide, with the combination given to most patients. Six visits were used for peripheral blood collection: V03 (baseline), V05, V07, V10, V12 and V13. For exploratory analyses, about two dozen treated patients had longitudinal TCRB deep sequencing done wherever samples were available.

Paper-wide results and their limitations: According to the authors, sample limitations meant that analyses of patient blood samples could not be reproduced. Immune responses induced by the vaccine were seen in approximately 93% of patients across multiple MHC alleles. Pseudoprogression appeared unrelated to alterations in the top peripheral T cell clonotypes detected by TCRB sequencing. Selection of PBMC samples for TCRB deep sequencing was based on availability.

The time point label here, explained by the study, means: week 5, during vaccination. Each vaccine dose, consisting of 300 ug of a 20-mer mutant IDH1 peptide in Montanide, was administered subcutaneously with topical imiquimod. All donors had newly diagnosed IDH1-mutant astrocytomas of WHO grade 3 or 4 that showed loss of nuclear ATRX. The samples were drawn from NOA16, a multicentre, single-arm, open-label phase I trial in Germany that tested a mutant IDH1 peptide vaccine in humans for the first time. The DNeasy Blood and Tissue Kit was used to extract genomic DNA from EDTA blood for TCRB sequencing. Library preparation was by the immunoSEQ multiplex PCR assay. The hsTCRB Kit was used according to the manufacturer's protocol to amplify rearranged TCR beta chain sequences. TCRB libraries were sequenced on an Illumina MiSeq. Processing in the source paper ran as follows. Demultiplexing, trimming and gene mapping were performed with the kit vendor's proprietary platform. TCRdb obtained this table from immuneACCESS and retained in-frame rearrangements with V and J assigned. These tables miss some clones; where compared with another copy, unresolved V genes account for less than half of the shortfall, and the remainder is unexplained. V and J calls and clone size follow that table, whereas D and trimming were derived from the DNA. The sample table shows 30,000 to 35,000 clones, and about 80% are seen once. The ten biggest clones cover approximately 25% of the sample.

From the cysteine up to the phenylalanine, the CDR3 has a length of 13 residues. The sequence is cut down to CDR3 DNA, 39 bases in frame from base 1. For CDR1 and CDR2, the germline V gene lists MNHEY and SVGAGI. The V end loses 6 bases and the J end loses 8 bases, and a stretch of 16 bases separates them. On this clone itself: This receptor's antigen is unknown. Within one base of it there is no much larger clone, and no base qualities were kept.

The sequence was obtained from a young man with glioma. The sample in question was PBMCs, obtained from a glioma patient whose treatment included an IDH1 peptide vaccine. The sequence joins TRBV6-5 to TRBJ1-2, with the D segment identity uncertain. The CDR3 region: CASSTARQWGYTF. The bases are TGTGCCAGCAGCACAGCCCGACAATGGGGCTACACCTTC.